This T cell receptor (beta chain) was identified in a study of blood T cell repertoires in COVID-19. Overall study: COVID-19 samples collected from the United States, Italy and Spain covered acute and convalescent phases. PBMCs, B-cell-depleted T cells, or T cells provided the cDNA or gDNA that made up the material.

There are 15 residues in the CDR3. Between the trimmed V and J ends, which lost 3 bases and 3 bases, there was a span of 15 bases. The germline CDR1 and CDR2 sequences are MGHRA and YSYEKL. Source study methods: Nucleated cell counts were estimated from reference gene primer amplification. Some clones are missing from TCRdb's copy, which holds only in-frame ones; the method was immunoSEQ multiplex PCR. V and J calls and clone size follow that table, whereas D and trimming were derived from the DNA. The sample shows 150,000 or so clones, roughly nine tenths of them seen only once. Seattle participants joined during active infection and were tracked over time.

The rearrangement joins TRBV4-1 to TRBJ2-7; TRBD1 might be the D (6 bases). The sample consisted of peripheral blood. The clonotype comes from a man aged 18 to 35 with COVID-19, enrolled during active disease. The CDR3 coding sequence is TGCGCCAGCAGCCACCCAGGGGCAAAAAACTACGAGCAGTACTTC. It yields the protein CASSHPGAKNYEQYF.